This TCR beta chain came from a study of CD8 T cells in ankylosing spondylitis. V lost 5 bases to trimming and J lost 2 bases; unmatched junction nucleotides: 8. CDR1 and CDR2 (germline): SGHRS, YFSETQ. CDR3 length: 15 residues. General study results and limits: Significantly higher representation of disease-linked clones was reported for matched ankylosing spondylitis synovial fluid. Disease-linked clones bore a CD8+ phenotype, appearing relatively rarely in peripheral blood.

Note on this clonotype: Its antigen is currently unknown.

In TCRdb, the 5' RACE reads were re-called with MiXCR into one record per CDR3 protein. Altogether 150,000 to 200,000 distinct CDR3 sequences are present, around a third being singletons, with the ten largest covering over 5.5%. The sample taken for sequencing was synovial fluid, either unsorted or a sorted T cell fraction (not recorded which). This TCR was recovered from a male donor with ankylosing spondylitis. The chain joins TRBV5-1 to TRBJ2-3, with 7 bases lining up with TRBD2. The CDR3 region has the DNA TGCGCCAGCAGGCAAGAGCGGGGACCCACAGATACGCAGTATTTT. The encoded protein is CASRQERGPTDTQYF.